One sample yielded the 28 T cell receptor beta chains listed below, sequenced in a study of Ad26.COV2.S vaccination and SARS-CoV-2 variants. TCRdb's table, derived via immunoSEQ multiplex PCR, lists solely in-frame clones and lacks some. The data show hundreds of thousands of clones, with about 88% seen just once and 2% to 3% held by the top ten. Treatment specified: over 15 received Ad26.COV2.S at low or high dose, single or two shots; about 5 received placebo; per-sample allocation not given. Following the first vaccine or placebo injection, samples were taken on day 63. This sample comprised peripheral blood, obtained in a trial of Ad26.COV2.S vaccine versus placebo. The source is a person between 18 and 59 years old who received the Ad26.COV2.S COVID-19 vaccine or a placebo.

The chain employs TRBV6-6 and TRBJ2-3; 8 bases map to TRBD2. The junction had 12 bases not matched to a gene; V was cut back by 5 bases and J by 2 bases. There are 17 residues in the CDR3. Germline V lookup: CDR1 MNHNY, CDR2 SVGAGI (reference sequence). The CDR3 protein is CASSPLGRGALTDTQYF. Written as DNA, the CDR3 is TGTGCCAGCAGTCCTCTAGGGCGGGGGGCACTCACAGATACGCAGTATTTT.

The sample holds a few counts of this clone. The chain couples TRBV7-2 to TRBJ1-5, with D unresolved. The CDR3 is 13 amino acids. Trimming took 0 bases from V and 4 from J, leaving 4 bases between them. Germline assignment: CDR1 SGHTA and CDR2 FQGNSA. CDR3 in amino acids: CASSLATNQPQHF. DNA of the CDR3: TGTGCCAGCAGCTTAGCGACAAATCAGCCCCAGCATTTT.

The V and J genes are TRBV2 and TRBJ1-2; TRBD1 is a possible D gene (5 bases). The V end lost 5 bases, the J end lost 4 bases, and 11 bases lay between the germline ends. The CDR3 consists of 13 residues. From germline, CDR1 is SNHLY and CDR2 FYNNEI. CDR3 sequence reads: CASSQAGPYGYTF. The CDR3 bases are TGTGCCAGCAGTCAGGCAGGGCCCTATGGCTACACCTTC.

The CDR3 nucleotides read TGTGCCAGCAGTCCCACAGGTAACCCCAATCAGCCCCAGCATTTT. Translating it yields CASSPTGNPNQPQHF. The chain combines TRBV6-5 with TRBJ1-5, with D perhaps matching TRBD1 (5 bases). The ends were cut back, 5 bases at V and 3 bases at J, with 14 bases in the middle. This CDR3 is 15 amino acids long. Germline loops: CDR1 MNHEY, CDR2 SVGAGI.

This chain joins TRBV7-9 and TRBJ2-1; D tentatively reads TRBD1 or TRBD2 (5 bases each). Germline V gene sequence: CDR1 SEHNR, CDR2 FQNEAQ (reference sequence). The CDR3 sequence is 13 residues long. Trimming cost V 5 bases and J 4 bases, with 9 bases left between them. The CDR3 loop is CASSPGRYNEQFF. CDR3 DNA: TGTGCCAGCAGCCCGGGACGTTACAATGAGCAGTTCTTC. Together with reference TRBV7-9 and TRBJ2-1, the CDR3 gives the full variable domain: DTGVSQNPRHKITKRGQNVTFRCDPISEHNRLYWYRQTLGQGPEFLTYFQNEAQLEKSRLLSDRFSAERPKGSFSTLEIQRTEQGDSAMYLCASSPGRYNEQFFGPGTRLTVL.

The chain recombines TRBV4-3 with TRBJ1-4; no clear D. This CDR3 contains 13 residues. Germline V lookup: CDR1 LGHNA, CDR2 YSLEER. The V end lost 0 bases, the J end lost 8 bases, and 7 bases lay between the germline ends. The DNA for the CDR3 is TGCGCCAGCAGCCAAGATTCTTACGAAAAACTGTTTTTT. This codes for CASSQDSYEKLFF.

The rearrangement links TRBV28 to TRBJ2-7, with D perhaps TRBD1 (6 bases). This CDR3 has 13 amino acids. V was trimmed by 7 bases and J by 3 bases, leaving 13 bases between them. Germline CDR1 MDHEN, CDR2 SYDVKM. CDR3 sequence reads: CASTPGQLYEQYF. The CDR3, as DNA: TGTGCCAGCACGCCCGGACAGCTCTACGAGCAGTACTTC.

The rearrangement uses TRBV30 and TRBJ2-3, with 10 bases fitting TRBD1. CDR3 size: 15 residues. J was trimmed by 1 base and V by 4 bases; bases with no gene match: 5. The germline V gene encodes CDR1 GTSNPN and CDR2 SVGIG (reference sequence). In DNA, the CDR3 is TGTGCCTGGAAACTAGGGACAGGGGGCACAGATACGCAGTATTTT. Translated, it gives CAWKLGTGGTDTQYF.

The chain employs TRBV7-2 and TRBJ2-2; D possibly uses TRBD1 or TRBD2 (5 bases each). V was pared by 2 bases and J by 4 bases, with 20 bases between. Germline V gives CDR1 SGHTA, CDR2 FQGNSA. This CDR3 has 18 residues. Written as DNA, the CDR3 is TGTGCCAGCAGCTTACATGGAAAGAGGGCGCAGGGCACCGGGGAGCTGTTTTTT. It yields the protein CASSLHGKRAQGTGELFF.

This clone has only one observation. The chain joins TRBV7-2 to TRBJ1-2, with D possibly matching TRBD1 (5 bases). The CDR3 is made up of 16 amino acids. V gave up 6 bases and J gave up 8 bases, with 25 bases separating them. Germline loops: CDR1 SGHTA, CDR2 FQGNSA. CDR3: CASRITRGGGLEGYTF. The CDR3 coding sequence is TGTGCCAGCAGGATCACGAGGGGCGGGGGTCTAGAGGGCTACACCTTC.

This clone turned up a few times. DNA for the CDR3: TGTGCCAGCACTCGGACAGGAGACTTCTACGAGCAGTACTTC. Translating gives CASTRTGDFYEQYF. The rearrangement joins TRBV5-4 to TRBJ2-7; 7 bases fit TRBD1. Germline loops: CDR1 SGHNT, CDR2 YYREEE (reference sequence). J gave up 3 bases and V 6 bases, and 9 bases lay outside the gene matches. The CDR3 sequence is 14 residues long.

This clone was seen once. The CDR3 region has the DNA TGTGCCACCTCCGGGACTAGCTCCTACAATGAGCAGTTCTTC. Translation gives CATSGTSSYNEQFF. This chain connects TRBV28 to TRBJ2-1; 8 bases map to TRBD2. Germline assignment: CDR1 MDHEN and CDR2 SYDVKM. V dropped 10 bases and J dropped 0; count of bases not matched to a gene: 5. CDR3 length: 14 residues.

The chain recombines TRBV15 with TRBJ1-4, with D hard to call. Germline V gives CDR1 LNHNV, CDR2 YYDKDF (reference sequence). V was pared by 0 bases and J by 3 bases, with 11 bases between. There are 16 residues in the CDR3. CDR3 residues: CATSREQNPANEKLFF. CDR3 nucleotide sequence: TGTGCCACCAGCAGAGAACAGAACCCGGCTAATGAAAAACTGTTTTTT.

This clone was picked up a small number of times. The chain employs TRBV6-2 or TRBV6-3 and TRBJ2-7; D may be TRBD2 (6 bases). Germline V gene data show CDR1 as MNHEY and CDR2 as SVGEGT. The CDR3 is 14 amino acids. With 0 bases removed from V and 9 bases from J, the gap between germline ends came to 15 bases. CDR3 sequence (DNA): TGTGCCAGCAGTTACTCCCTGGGACTCCTCGGGCAGTACTTC. It yields the protein CASSYSLGLLGQYF.

The rearrangement links TRBV11-3 to TRBJ2-1; D call uncertain. The CDR3 contains 13 residues. The V and J ends lost 3 bases and 11 bases respectively, with 14 bases between them. Per the germline V gene, CDR1 is SGHNT and CDR2 is YENEEA. The CDR3 region is CASSFLSETKQFF. As DNA, the CDR3 is TGTGCCAGCAGCTTCTTATCAGAGACAAAGCAGTTCTTC.

This chain joins TRBV29-1 and TRBJ1-1; D may be TRBD1 (6 bases). The CDR3 runs 14 residues. The V end was cut by 4 bases, the J end by 4 bases, with 16 bases between. In germline, CDR1 is SQVTM, CDR2 ANQGSEA. The CDR3 bases are TGCAGCGTTGGGTACACAGGGTTGGCCACTGAAGCTTTCTTT. Translation gives CSVGYTGLATEAFF.

CDR3 loop: CSASPGTSVQETQYF. The CDR3 region has the DNA TGCAGTGCTAGTCCGGGGACTAGCGTTCAAGAGACCCAGTACTTC. The chain recombines TRBV20-1 with TRBJ2-5, with 10 bases aligning to TRBD2. This CDR3 spans 15 amino acids. With V trimmed by 3 bases and J by 2 bases, 6 bases remained unmatched. CDR1 is DFQATT, CDR2 SNEGSKA, per germline (reference sequence).

The chain couples TRBV9 to TRBJ1-2; TRBD1 aligns across 7 bases. Germline loops: CDR1 SGDLS, CDR2 YYNGEE. The CDR3 consists of 15 residues. The V segment lost 0 bases and the J segment 3 bases; nucleotides outside the gene matches: 5. CDR3 in amino acids: CASSVGEGADYGYTF. The CDR3 coding sequence is TGTGCCAGCAGCGTAGGTGAGGGGGCGGACTATGGCTACACCTTC.

This clone was seen only a few times. The gene calls are TRBV5-4 and TRBJ1-5; tentatively, D is TRBD1 (5 bases). From germline, CDR1 is SGHNT and CDR2 YYREEE (reference sequence). The CDR3 runs to 14 residues. V was cut by 4 bases and J by 2 bases, with 10 bases left in between. The CDR3 sequence is CASSLGEGNQPQHF. As DNA, the CDR3 is TGTGCCAGCAGCCTGGGGGAGGGCAATCAGCCCCAGCATTTT.

The J gene is TRBJ2-1, the V gene TRBV6-2 or TRBV6-3; D gene uncertain. The V end lost 4 bases, the J end lost 6 bases, and 16 bases lay between the germline ends. CDR1 and CDR2 from the germline V gene are MNHEY and SVGEGT. This CDR3 contains 15 residues. CDR3 sequence (DNA): TGTGCCAGCAGTTTTGGGCCCCCCCGCGGCAATGAGCAGTTCTTC. It is translated as CASSFGPPRGNEQFF.

This chain uses TRBV7-8 with TRBJ2-1, with D perhaps TRBD2 (5 bases). Germline CDR1 reads SGHVS; CDR2 reads FQNEAQ. The CDR3 is 15 amino acids. V lost 0 bases to trimming and J lost 10 bases, with 16 bases between them. CDR3 loop: CASSLAYEGAYEQFF. As DNA, the CDR3 is TGTGCCAGCAGCTTAGCGTACGAGGGAGCTTACGAGCAGTTCTTC. Looking up the rest from reference TRBV7-8 and TRBJ2-1 gives the full variable domain: GAGVSQSPRYKVAKRGQDVALRCDPISGHVSLFWYQQALGQGPEFLTYFQNEAQLDKSGLPSDRFFAERPEGSVSTLKIQRTQQEDSAVYLCASSLAYEGAYEQFFGPGTRLTVL.

V gene TRBV13 combines with J gene TRBJ1-1; tentative D call: TRBD1 (6 bases). This CDR3 contains 16 residues. Looked up from germline, CDR1 is PRHDT and CDR2 is FYEKMQ (reference sequence). With 5 bases removed from V and 0 bases from J, the gap between germline ends came to 16 bases. The CDR3 loop reads CASSPWDIYLNTEAFF. The CDR3 nucleotides read TGTGCCAGCAGCCCCTGGGACATTTACTTGAACACTGAAGCTTTCTTT.

This rearrangement joins TRBV16 to TRBJ1-3, with unresolved D. The V gene's germline CDR1 is KGHSY and CDR2 FQNENV. The V end lost 1 base, the J end lost 2 bases, and 15 bases lay between the germline ends. The CDR3 has 17 amino acids. The CDR3, as DNA: TGTGCCAGCAGCCAATGGCCACAGTCAAGAGCTGGAAACACCATATATTTT. This encodes CASSQWPQSRAGNTIYF.

The V and J genes are TRBV25-1 and TRBJ2-3, with D perhaps being TRBD1 or TRBD2 (5 bases each). There are 16 residues in the CDR3. The V gene's germline CDR1 is MGHDK and CDR2 SYGVNS. The V and J ends lost 4 bases and 2 bases respectively, with 16 bases between them. CDR3 region: CASSGGRGSSTDTQYF. The CDR3 DNA reads as TGTGCCAGCAGTGGGGGGAGAGGGTCCTCCACAGATACGCAGTATTTT.

CDR3 region: CASSLEGASEQFF. CDR3 bases: TGCGCCAGCAGCTTGGAAGGGGCTAGTGAGCAGTTCTTC. The chain uses TRBV5-1 and TRBJ2-1; D may be TRBD1 (5 bases). The CDR3 sequence is 13 residues long. Per germline, CDR1 SGHRS and CDR2 YFSETQ. The germline V and J ends were trimmed by 0 bases and 9 bases, with 10 bases remaining between them.

CDR3 nucleotides: TGCGCCAGCAGCCAAGCCGACCTTCTGGCGGGAGAATCCGGGGAGCTGTTTTTT. This encodes CASSQADLLAGESGELFF. The chain carries TRBV4-3 and TRBJ2-2; 7 bases match TRBD2. V was pared by 1 base and J by 6 bases, with 14 bases of the junction left unmatched. The CDR3 is made up of 18 amino acids. The V gene's germline CDR1 is LGHNA and CDR2 YSLEER.

This chain uses TRBV7-2 with TRBJ1-1; D perhaps matches TRBD1 (5 bases). The CDR3 is 12 amino acids. V lost 2 bases and J lost 6, with 7 bases in between. Germline values: CDR1 SGHTA, CDR2 FQGNSA. CDR3 region: CASSLRGAEAFF. The CDR3 nucleotides read TGTGCCAGCAGCTTAAGAGGGGCTGAAGCTTTCTTT.

The chain uses TRBV5-1 and TRBJ2-7; D may be TRBD2 (6 bases). Trimming cost V 4 bases and J 0 bases, with 14 bases left between them. The CDR3 covers 15 residues. The germline CDR1 and CDR2 sequences are SGHRS and YFSETQ. DNA for the CDR3: TGCGCCAGCAGCGGAGGACTACCCAGCTCCTACGAGCAGTACTTC. This encodes CASSGGLPSSYEQYF.